One and the same sample provided the 7 T cell receptor beta chains below, sequenced in a study of OX40 agonist ivuxolimab in advanced cancers. The method was immunoSEQ multiplex PCR; TCRdb's version includes in-frame clones alone and lacks a portion of them. The sample lists fewer than 85,000 clones, 90% occurring once. The source was CD4+ or CD8+ T cells sorted from blood, collected in a trial of the OX40 agonist ivuxolimab. These receptors originate from an adult with an advanced solid tumor such as melanoma, head and neck, liver or kidney cancer.

This chain joins TRBV18 and TRBJ2-7, with TRBD2 matching over 10 bases. The germline CDR1 and CDR2 sequences are KGHSH and LQKENI. The V and J ends lost 6 bases and 6 bases, in that order; junction bases with no gene match: 11. The CDR3 runs to 15 residues. CDR3 nucleotide sequence: TGTGCCAGCTCCCCTAAAGGTTCTAGCGGGAGCGAGCAGTACTTC. Translation: CASSPKGSSGSEQYF.

The rearrangement joins TRBV15 to TRBJ2-1; D not certain. This CDR3 has 16 residues. Trimming cost V 0 bases and J 0 bases, with 9 bases left between them. Germline loops: CDR1 LNHNV, CDR2 YYDKDF (reference sequence). For the CDR3, the DNA is TGTGCCACCAGCAGAGATTTAACAGCCTCCTACAATGAGCAGTTCTTC. It encodes CATSRDLTASYNEQFF. Full variable domain (rest looked up from reference TRBV15 and TRBJ2-1): DAMVIQNPRYQVTQFGKPVTLSCSQTLNHNVMYWYQQKSSQAPKLLFHYYDKDFNNEADTPDNFQSRRPNTSFCFLDIRSPGLGDTAMYLCATSRDLTASYNEQFFGPGTRLTVL.

This chain uses TRBV10-3 with TRBJ2-5; D may match TRBD1 or TRBD2 (7 bases each). Trimming left V 9 bases short and J 5 bases short, with 16 bases between. This CDR3 contains 13 residues. Germline values: CDR1 ENHRY, CDR2 SYGVKD. CDR3 coding DNA: TGTGCCATTGGCCAGGGGGGGCCGGAGACCCAGTACTTC. Residues: CAIGQGGPETQYF.

The chain employs TRBV28 and TRBJ2-3; maybe TRBD1 (6 bases). Trimming removed 5 bases at V and 2 bases at J, with 14 bases between. Germline CDR1 MDHEN, CDR2 SYDVKM. The CDR3 runs to 15 residues. In DNA form, the CDR3 reads TGTGCCAGCAGTACCCAGGGGCCACCCACAGATACGCAGTATTTT. Translating it yields CASSTQGPPTDTQYF.

The rearrangement joins TRBV28 to TRBJ2-3; tentatively, D is TRBD1 or TRBD2 (5 bases each). V lost 4 bases and J lost 2, with 10 bases in between. Germline assignment: CDR1 MDHEN and CDR2 SYDVKM. CDR3 length equals 14 residues. The CDR3 loop is CASSSAGTTDTQYF. The CDR3 nucleotides are TGTGCCAGCAGTTCCGCAGGGACCACAGATACGCAGTATTTT.

V gene TRBV18 combines with J gene TRBJ2-1; possibly TRBD1 for D (6 bases). The germline V gene encodes CDR1 KGHSH and CDR2 LQKENI. CDR3 length equals 14 residues. Trimming stripped 3 bases from V and 9 bases from J, with 15 bases between. The CDR3 DNA is TGTGCCAGCTCACCTATGCAGGGGTTTGGTGAGCAGTTCTTC. This encodes CASSPMQGFGEQFF.

The rearrangement links TRBV4-2 to TRBJ2-5; D gene uncertain. The J call may be wrong; the DNA end is better matched by TRBJ2-7. CDR3 size: 16 residues. Germline V gene lookup returns CDR1 LGHNA and CDR2 YNFKEQ. In nucleotides, the CDR3 is TGTGCCAGCAGCCAAGATCAGGTGGATTTCTCCTACGAGCAGTACTTC. This translates into CASSQDQVDFSYEQYF.